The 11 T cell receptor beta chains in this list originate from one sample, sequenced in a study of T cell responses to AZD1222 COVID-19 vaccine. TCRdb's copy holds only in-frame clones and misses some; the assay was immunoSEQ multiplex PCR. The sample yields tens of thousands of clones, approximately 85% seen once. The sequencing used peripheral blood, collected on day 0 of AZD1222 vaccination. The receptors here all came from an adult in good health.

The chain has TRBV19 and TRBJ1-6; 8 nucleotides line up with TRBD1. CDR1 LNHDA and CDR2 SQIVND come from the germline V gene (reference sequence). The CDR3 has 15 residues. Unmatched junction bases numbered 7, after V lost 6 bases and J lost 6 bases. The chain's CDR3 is CASSPDRVGNSPLHF. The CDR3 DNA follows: TGTGCCAGTAGCCCGGACAGGGTTGGTAATTCACCCCTCCACTTT.

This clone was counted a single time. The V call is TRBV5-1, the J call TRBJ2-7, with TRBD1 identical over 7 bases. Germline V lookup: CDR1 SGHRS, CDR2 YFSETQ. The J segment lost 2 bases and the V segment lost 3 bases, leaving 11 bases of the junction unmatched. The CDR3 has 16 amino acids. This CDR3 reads CASSSTQGNWAYEQYF. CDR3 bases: TGCGCCAGCAGCTCGACACAGGGGAATTGGGCCTACGAGCAGTACTTC.

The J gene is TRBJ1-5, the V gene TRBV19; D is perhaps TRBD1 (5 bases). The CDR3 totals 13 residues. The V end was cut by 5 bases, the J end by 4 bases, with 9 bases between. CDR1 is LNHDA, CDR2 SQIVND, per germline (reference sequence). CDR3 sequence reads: CASSVDSNQPQHF. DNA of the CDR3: TGTGCCAGTAGTGTCGACAGTAATCAGCCCCAGCATTTT.

This CDR3 is CASSESSSNQPQHF. DNA of the CDR3: TGTGCCAGCAGTGAATCGAGTAGCAATCAGCCCCAGCATTTT. The chain joins TRBV6-1 to TRBJ1-5; no firm D call. Germline V lookup: CDR1 MNHNS, CDR2 SASEGT. V was trimmed by 2 bases and J by 0 bases, leaving 5 bases between them. The CDR3 is 14 residues long.

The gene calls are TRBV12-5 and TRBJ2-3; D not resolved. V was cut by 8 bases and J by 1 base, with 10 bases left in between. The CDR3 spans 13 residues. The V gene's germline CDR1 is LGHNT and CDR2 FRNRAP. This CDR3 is CASQVGGTDTQYF. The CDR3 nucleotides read TGTGCTAGTCAAGTGGGTGGCACAGATACGCAGTATTTT.

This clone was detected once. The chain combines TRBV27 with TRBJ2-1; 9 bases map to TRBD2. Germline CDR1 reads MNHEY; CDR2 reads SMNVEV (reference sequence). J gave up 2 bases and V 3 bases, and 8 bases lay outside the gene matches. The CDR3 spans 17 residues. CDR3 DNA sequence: TGTGCCAGCAGTTTGTCGGGCGGGGGGGCGCCCTACAATGAGCAGTTCTTC. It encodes CASSLSGGGAPYNEQFF.

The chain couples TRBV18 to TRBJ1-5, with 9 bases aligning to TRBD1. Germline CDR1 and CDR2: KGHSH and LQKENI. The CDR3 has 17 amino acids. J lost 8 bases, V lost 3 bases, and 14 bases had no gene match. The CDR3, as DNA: TGTGCCAGCTCACCTCCGGACAGGGGCCAACGAGGGGAGCCCCAGCATTTT. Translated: CASSPPDRGQRGEPQHF.

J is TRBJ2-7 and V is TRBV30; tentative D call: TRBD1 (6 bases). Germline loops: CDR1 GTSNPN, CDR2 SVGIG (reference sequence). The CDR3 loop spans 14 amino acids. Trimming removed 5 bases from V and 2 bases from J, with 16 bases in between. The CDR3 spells CAWGVTGTPYEQYF. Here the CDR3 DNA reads TGTGCCTGGGGAGTAACAGGGACCCCCTACGAGCAGTACTTC.

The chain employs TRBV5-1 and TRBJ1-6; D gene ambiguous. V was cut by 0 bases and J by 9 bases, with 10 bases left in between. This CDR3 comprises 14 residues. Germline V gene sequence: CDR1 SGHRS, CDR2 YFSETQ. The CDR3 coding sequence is TGCGCCAGCAGCTTGGCCATGGGGATTTCACCCCTCCACTTT. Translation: CASSLAMGISPLHF.

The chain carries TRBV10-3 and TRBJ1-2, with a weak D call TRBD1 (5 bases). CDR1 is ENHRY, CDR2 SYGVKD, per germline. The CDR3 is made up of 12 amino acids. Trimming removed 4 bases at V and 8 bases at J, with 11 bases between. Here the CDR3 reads CAISGDVLGYTF. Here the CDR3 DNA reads TGTGCCATCAGTGGGGACGTATTGGGCTACACCTTC.

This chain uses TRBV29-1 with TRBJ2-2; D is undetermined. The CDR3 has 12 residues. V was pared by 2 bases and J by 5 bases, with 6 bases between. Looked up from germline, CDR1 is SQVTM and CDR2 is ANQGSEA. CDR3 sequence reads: CSVERWTGELFF. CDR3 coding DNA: TGCAGCGTTGAACGCTGGACCGGGGAGCTGTTTTTT.